These 19 T cell receptor beta chains were all obtained from the same sample, sequenced in a study of cytomegalovirus exposure and HLA in healthy donors. With 60 Vbeta and 13 Jbeta primers, the PCR was carried out. Repertoires were generated with immunoSEQ multiplex PCR, while TCRdb's copy carries only in-frame clones and drops some. The data show some 150,000 clones, 80% to 90% seen once. The material sequenced was PBMCs. These TCRs come from a man aged 45-65 years in good health and CMV-seropositive.

The chain recombines TRBV7-9 with TRBJ2-7; D not certain. Germline V gene data show CDR1 as SEHNR and CDR2 as FQNEAQ (reference sequence). With 1 base removed from V and 2 bases from J, the gap between germline ends came to 15 bases. The CDR3 is made up of 16 amino acids. Here the CDR3 DNA reads TGTGCCAGCAGCTTAGTGGCCCGGCAGGCAGCCTACGAGCAGTACTTC. Its translation is CASSLVARQAAYEQYF. Full variable domain (missing parts from reference TRBV7-9 and TRBJ2-7): DTGVSQNPRHKITKRGQNVTFRCDPISEHNRLYWYRQTLGQGPEFLTYFQNEAQLEKSRLLSDRFSAERPKGSFSTLEIQRTEQGDSAMYLCASSLVARQAAYEQYFGPGTRLTVT.

The chain uses TRBV28 and TRBJ2-3; 9 positions match TRBD1. CDR1 and CDR2 (germline): MDHEN, SYDVKM. V shed 8 bases and J 1 base; nucleotides not matched to a gene: 13. The CDR3 has 17 amino acids. In DNA form, the CDR3 reads TGTGCCAGCCCGCCCGGGACAGGGTCCAGACGCACAGATACGCAGTATTTT. Translation gives CASPPGTGSRRTDTQYF.

This chain links TRBV5-1 with TRBJ2-1; 8 nucleotides agree with TRBD2. The CDR3 sequence is 14 residues long. V lost 6 bases and J lost 7; bases outside the gene matches: 9. Germline-derived CDR1 and CDR2 are SGHRS and YFSETQ. The CDR3 sequence: CASTSGLGRNEQFF. CDR3 coding DNA: TGCGCCAGCACTTCGGGACTAGGCCGAAATGAGCAGTTCTTC.

This rearrangement joins TRBV11-2 to TRBJ2-6; D not certain. The V and J ends lost 1 base and 2 bases respectively, with 12 bases between them. The CDR3 spans 17 residues. Germline CDR1 reads SGHAT; CDR2 reads FQNNGV. CDR3 sequence: CASSLVPGAPGANVLTF. DNA of the CDR3: TGTGCCAGCAGCTTAGTGCCCGGTGCCCCTGGGGCCAACGTCCTGACTTTC.

The chain employs TRBV7-2 and TRBJ1-2; D remains ambiguous. The CDR3 is 14 amino acids. Germline V gene data show CDR1 as SGHTA and CDR2 as FQGNSA. The V gene lost 4 bases and the J gene lost 7 bases, with 16 bases spanning the gap. The chain's CDR3 is CASSSLGVNTGYTF. The DNA for the CDR3 is TGTGCCAGCAGCTCCCTTGGAGTTAATACTGGCTACACCTTC.

The V call is TRBV27, the J call TRBJ2-3; TRBD2 matches 7 bases. CDR1 and CDR2 from the germline V gene are MNHEY and SMNVEV (reference sequence). The ends lost 5 bases at V and 0 bases at J; junction bases unmatched: 8. This CDR3 is 16 amino acids long. In DNA form, the CDR3 reads TGTGCCAGCAGTCGCCGCGGGAGACCCAGCACAGATACGCAGTATTTT. It encodes CASSRRGRPSTDTQYF.

J is TRBJ2-1 and V is TRBV4-3; 7 bases match TRBD2. Unmatched junction bases numbered 5, after V lost 3 bases and J lost 9 bases. This CDR3 has 13 amino acids. The germline CDR1 and CDR2 sequences are LGHNA and YSLEER. CDR3 amino acids: CASSHLGGSEQFF. CDR3 nucleotides: TGCGCCAGCAGCCACCTGGGAGGGAGTGAGCAGTTCTTC.

This clone was detected once. The genes are TRBV5-1 and TRBJ2-5, with 10 bases fitting TRBD2. The CDR3 consists of 16 residues. Germline loops: CDR1 SGHRS, CDR2 YFSETQ. J lost 5 bases, V lost 1 base, and 8 bases had no gene match. In DNA, the CDR3 is TGCGCCAGCAGCTTGACTGCCGGGACTAGCGATGAGACCCAGTACTTC. This sequence encodes CASSLTAGTSDETQYF.

The rearrangement links TRBV21-1 to TRBJ1-1. TRBV21-1 is deemed a pseudogene. CDR3 size: 11 residues. The CDR3 nucleotides are TGTGCCGGGGGGTCGGGCACTGAAGCTTTCTTT. Its translation: CAGGSGTEAFF.

In DNA form, the CDR3 reads TGTGCCAGCTCACCACCCCAGGGGAGGGGAGAGACCCAGTACTTC. It is translated as CASSPPQGRGETQYF. J is TRBJ2-5 and V is TRBV18, with a possible D match to TRBD2 (7 bases). This CDR3 comprises 15 residues. V lost 0 bases to trimming and J lost 4 bases, with 12 bases between them. From germline, CDR1 is KGHSH and CDR2 LQKENI.

The chain has TRBV10-3 and TRBJ1-2; D remains unclear. Trimming stripped 0 bases from V and 4 bases from J, with 9 bases between. The CDR3 spans 14 residues. Germline V lookup: CDR1 ENHRY, CDR2 SYGVKD. CDR3 bases: TGTGCCATCAGTGAGTCGGGCGAAGTCTATGGCTACACCTTC. It translates to CAISESGEVYGYTF.

This clone was seen a single time. The V and J genes are TRBV9 and TRBJ2-1, with 9 bases identical to TRBD2. V dropped 0 bases and J dropped 0; count of bases not matched to a gene: 7. Per germline, CDR1 SGDLS and CDR2 YYNGEE. This CDR3 has 18 amino acids. CDR3 residues: CASSVATSGLSSYNEQFF. CDR3 nucleotides: TGTGCCAGCAGCGTAGCTACTAGCGGGTTGAGCTCCTACAATGAGCAGTTCTTC.

This chain uses TRBV27 with TRBJ1-6; tentative D call: TRBD1 (5 bases). The CDR3 spans 14 residues. Looked up from germline, CDR1 is MNHEY and CDR2 is SMNVEV (reference sequence). Trimming left V 4 bases short and J 8 bases short, with 12 bases between. CDR3 sequence reads: CASSSTFRDSPLHF. The CDR3 nucleotides read TGTGCCAGCAGTTCAACGTTCAGGGATTCACCCCTCCACTTT.

CDR3 sequence (DNA): TGTGCCAGCACCCGGACAGGGACGAACACTGAAGCTTTCTTT. As protein: CASTRTGTNTEAFF. The chain couples TRBV5-5 to TRBJ1-1; 8 positions agree with TRBD1. Per the germline V gene, CDR1 is SGHKS and CDR2 is YYEKEE (reference sequence). The CDR3 sequence is 14 residues long. The V and J ends lost 6 bases and 1 base, in that order; junction bases with no gene match: 5.

In DNA, the CDR3 is TGTGCCAGCAGCGGGTCCCGGGGGGCCTTCCTTGAGCAGTTCTTC. It is translated as CASSGSRGAFLEQFF. The rearrangement joins TRBV6-1 to TRBJ2-1; D might be TRBD2 (7 bases). Trimming took 6 bases from V and 9 from J, leaving 21 bases between them. The CDR3 length is 15 residues. The germline gives CDR1 MNHNS, CDR2 SASEGT.

This rearrangement joins TRBV12-5 to TRBJ2-1; 8 bases map to TRBD2. V dropped 0 bases and J dropped 3; count of bases not matched to a gene: 13. CDR1 is LGHNT, CDR2 FRNRAP, per germline. This CDR3 has 19 amino acids. The CDR3 protein is CASGLVTSGGPSYYNEQFF. For the CDR3, the DNA is TGTGCTAGTGGTTTGGTCACGAGCGGGGGCCCTAGTTACTACAATGAGCAGTTCTTC.

This clone was detected a few times. The rearrangement uses TRBV11-2 and TRBJ2-1; 8 bases line up with TRBD1. The CDR3 contains 14 residues. Germline-derived CDR1 and CDR2 are SGHAT and FQNNGV. With 5 bases clipped from V and 8 bases from J, the junction kept 8 bases outside the gene matches. The CDR3 loop is CASSPVYRGDEQFF. CDR3 coding DNA: TGTGCCAGCAGCCCGGTTTACAGGGGGGATGAGCAGTTCTTC.

This chain connects TRBV19 to TRBJ1-4; 7 nucleotides match TRBD1. V shed 4 bases and J 3 bases; nucleotides not matched to a gene: 2. The CDR3 spans 14 residues. Germline V gene data show CDR1 as LNHDA and CDR2 as SQIVND (reference sequence). CDR3 in amino acids: CASSKDRSNEKLFF. The CDR3 nucleotides are TGTGCCAGTAGTAAGGACAGGTCTAATGAAAAACTGTTTTTT.

The chain couples TRBV9 to TRBJ2-7; weak D call: TRBD1 (5 bases). This CDR3 spans 14 amino acids. Germline assignment: CDR1 SGDLS and CDR2 YYNGEE. Trimming cost V 6 bases and J 10 bases, with 23 bases left between them. The CDR3 DNA reads TGTGCCAGCACCCGAAACCAGGGTGAAAGTGAACAGTACTTC. This sequence encodes CASTRNQGESEQYF.